This section outlines one T cell receptor beta chain sequence together with its context. This clonotype was seen more than once but under ten times. Its antigen has not been determined. The sample holds no much larger clone one base away, and base qualities are not on file. The time point label on this specimen signifies: newly diagnosed GD, antithyroid drugs for less than 3 months. For both TCR sequencing and RNA sequencing, RNA was extracted from PBMCs using TRIzol. Graves' disease was diagnosed according to American Thyroid Association guidelines. Recruitment of patients was carried out at an endocrinology department in Xi'an, China. From each patient, 7.5 to 10 milliliters of peripheral blood was collected into an EDTA anticoagulant tube. PBMCs were isolated by Ficoll Paque Plus density gradient separation without further T cell sorting. RNA quality was checked with an Agilent 2100 Bioanalyzer and agarose gel, and concentration with a NanoDrop 2000.

The entry originates in a study of regulatory T cells in long-lasting Graves disease (dated by TCRdb to about 2021). About the investigation overall: Patients with newly diagnosed Graves' disease had been on antithyroid drugs for under 3 months. This study used TCR sequencing and RNA sequencing of peripheral blood to compare persistent Graves' disease patients against newly diagnosed Graves' disease patients. The study took place in China and was registered as a clinical trial. A total of 35 or so samples were covered by TCR sequencing, comprising approximately 13 persistent and roughly 20 newly diagnosed Graves' disease patients. Paper-wide results and their limitations: Compared with newly diagnosed patients, patients with persistent Graves' disease had lower TCR Shannon entropy and fewer highly expanded clones, which suggests clonal expansion. Peripheral blood alone was examined, since thyroid tissue, which constituted the primary lesion, could not be accessed. As a limitation, the authors acknowledged that the small sample size may reduce accuracy. Preferential use of TRBV28, TRBJ1-2 and TRBJ2-5 was observed in persistent disease, whereas TRBV20-1 and TRBJ2-1 were favored in newly diagnosed disease. Sequencing and analysis were restricted to the TCR beta chain. Patients with persistent disease shared more public clonotypes (over 2,500) than newly diagnosed patients did (around 980).

The protocol used for the library was multiplex PCR. Sequenced on an Illumina HiSeq 4000. TCR beta libraries were built with iRepertoire HTBI primers and Arm-PCR amplification of CDR3 regions. PCR products were gel purified before sequencing. In the source study's methods: Across samples, about 63 TRBV and roughly 15 TRBJ segments were identified and used for gene usage analysis of CDR3 amino acid clonotypes. COPE and FqMerger were used to merge the filtered high-quality paired reads into contigs. Contigs were aligned with BLAST to IMGT TRBV, TRBD and TRBJ reference genes, and CDR3 was defined per IMGT. Any clonotype with a frequency above 0.1% was counted as a highly expanded clone. Shannon entropy was used to measure repertoire diversity, and the Gini coefficient was used to measure V-J evenness. A clonotype was considered public if more than one individual shared it. The public reads were reprocessed in TCRdb via fastp at Q25 and MiXCR, keeping in-frame beta chains. Each CDR3 protein gets just one entry, which takes the most common genes and DNA from the rows behind it. The V and J calls shown here were made by TCRdb, not taken from the authors' results. This sample comprises about 460,000 distinct CDR3 sequences, less than 15% of them detected only once. The ten most abundant clones make up roughly 15% of the sample.

The CDR3 sequence holds 12 residues, the cysteine and phenylalanine included. The retained sequence is limited to the CDR3, 36 bases, with the frame set at the first base. Based on the germline V gene (reference sequence), the CDR1 and CDR2 sequences are LNHDA and SQIVND. Trimming at the junction amounts to 3 bases on V and 6 bases on J, and the germline ends lie 8 bases apart. These data were likewise used in another study, on T cells in Graves' hyperthyroidism and ophthalmopathy. Taken from the second paper: Stable Graves' hyperthyroidism was defined as no progression to ophthalmopathy during 18 months of follow-up. Hyperthyroidism patients were newly diagnosed, had a disease duration of under 2 months, and were aged 18 to 65 years. Any patient with an uncontrolled infection, another autoimmune disease, pregnancy or lactation was excluded. Diagnoses were based on clinical symptoms, serum thyroxine and TRAb, thyroid ultrasound and orbital computed tomography. For the first round of RT-PCR on the TCR CDR3, the HTBI primer set was used together with the Qiagen OneStep RT-PCR kit. Blood samples also contained most of the expanded thyroid clonotypes (frequency above 0.001), which suggests that blood repertoires may reflect thyroid immune responses. In cross-validation, a model built on a 13 V-J signature told ophthalmopathy apart from stable hyperthyroidism with under 90% sensitivity and 81% to 82% specificity, and in testing the same model reached 80%/75%. In validation, the model predicted progression to ophthalmopathy a median of around six months before onset, with roughly 68% sensitivity and about 72% specificity. To identify TCR V-J signatures that set the groups apart, the researchers used a discovery cohort of 90 to 100 patients, made up of fewer than 50 with Graves' ophthalmopathy and about 60 with stable Graves' hyperthyroidism. Prospective prediction of ophthalmopathy was tested in an independent validation cohort of 18 to 20 hyperthyroidism patients and approximately 17 patients who later progressed to ophthalmopathy. For training and testing, the roughly 97 patients in the discovery cohort were randomly divided in a 7:3 ratio. Thyroid tissue and blood T-cell repertoires from roughly 6 Graves' hyperthyroidism patients were also compared in the study. Once sampling was done, hyperthyroidism patients were given methimazole at a starting dose of 30 mg daily, whereas ophthalmopathy patients were given high-dose intravenous methylprednisolone. The libraries were constructed in a second round of multiplex PCR and then size-selected and purified. Libraries were sequenced paired-end with 100 bp reads on an Illumina HiSeq2000. SOAPnuke was used to process the raw data, with reads discarded if the reads contained adapters or uncalled bases, had a mean Phred below 15, or lacked an exact constant-primer or identifier match. COPE v1.2.5 was used to merge the high-quality paired reads, and each unique nucleotide sequence was defined as a clonotype. MiTCR v1.1 was used to align the clonotypes against IMGT TRBV, TRBD and TRBJ reference segments. Analysis was restricted to V-J combinations with a frequency above 0.0001, which covered 98% to 99.2% of repertoires. The TCS score was defined as F50 (clonal expansion) divided by E x V (chaos), with BLOSUM62-based TCRdist calculated between CDR3 peptides within each V-J. Welch's t-statistics and random forest reduced some 510 V-J features to 10 to 15, which were used in a naive Bayes classifier (R e1071). No statistical method was used to set the sample size in advance, and investigators knew the group allocation. The paper reports TCR Vbeta CDR3 sequencing of roughly 140 peripheral blood samples: approximately 41 ophthalmopathy, over 70 hyperthyroidism and around 17 progressor patients.

The clonotype was recovered from a woman in her forties or fifties with Graves disease. Donor details come from another sample of the same person, matched by shared clones. Sequenced material: peripheral blood mononuclear cells (PBMCs), taken at new diagnosis, from a patient treated with antithyroid drugs. The V and J genes are TRBV19 and TRBJ1-2; confidence is insufficient to name the D gene. The base sequence is TGTGCCAGTAGTATTGTGGGAGATGGCTACACCTTC. It is translated as CASSIVGDGYTF.